This T cell receptor beta chain was obtained from a study of a mutant IDH1 vaccine in newly diagnosed glioma. In the study overall: Treated patients comprised about 62% males and roughly 40% females, mean age 40.4 years.

Time point: baseline, week 1 (first vaccination visit). Treatment specified: pre-vaccination baseline after standard-of-care therapy. Each astrocytoma in the donors was new, WHO grade 3 or 4, IDH1-mutant and ATRX-lost. Data came from immunoSEQ multiplex PCR; TCRdb stores just in-frame clones and leaves some out. The sample carries around 87,000 clones, 80% to 90% recorded once. V lost 5 bases and J 10 bases, leaving 11 bases between the germline ends. This CDR3 has 11 residues. Germline lookup yields CDR1 SGHDT and CDR2 YYEEEE. V is TRBV5-6 and J is TRBJ2-3, with D tentatively TRBD2 (5 bases). The sequence derives from a woman aged 45-60 years with glioma. The sample here was PBMCs, taken from a glioma patient treated with radiotherapy, temozolomide or both. CDR3: CASRRGLAQYF. The CDR3 nucleotides are TGTGCCAGCAGAAGAGGGCTAGCGCAGTATTTT.